Presented here are 29 T cell receptor beta chains from one specimen sequenced in a study of blood T cell repertoires in COVID-19. Produced via immunoSEQ multiplex PCR; TCRdb's table is partial and in-frame only. The sample lists about 200,000 clones, 84% occurring once. The sequenced sample was PBMCs or T cells enriched from blood (not recorded which). The receptors here all came from a woman aged 25 to 45 who had been exposed to COVID-19.

This sequence joins TRBV7-2 and TRBJ2-7, with TRBD1 matching over 8 bases. Germline CDR1 reads SGHTA; CDR2 reads FQGNSA. V was pared by 6 bases and J by 4 bases, with 17 bases of the junction left unmatched. The CDR3 length is 17 residues. CDR3 sequence (DNA): TGTGCCAGCAGACCCGGGACAGGTTCACCCGGACCGTACGAGCAGTACTTC. Translating it yields CASRPGTGSPGPYEQYF.

V gene TRBV3-1 (or the pseudogene TRBV3-2) combines with J gene TRBJ2-2, with 8 nucleotides matching TRBD2. After removal of 1 base from V and 0 bases from J, the junction contained 4 bases not matched to a gene. The length of the CDR3 is 17 residues. Looked up from germline, CDR1 is LGHDT and CDR2 is YNNKEL (reference sequence). The CDR3: CASSQVGAGANTGELFF. For the CDR3, the DNA is TGTGCCAGCAGCCAAGTAGGAGCGGGGGCGAACACCGGGGAGCTGTTTTTT.

V is TRBV3-1 (or the pseudogene TRBV3-2) and J is TRBJ2-5; D perhaps matches TRBD1 (5 bases). Per germline, CDR1 LGHDT and CDR2 YNNKEL (reference sequence). The CDR3 totals 16 residues. V lost 1 base and J lost 3, with 15 bases in between. DNA of the CDR3: TGTGCCAGCAGCCAAGCGGCAGGGTGTAGGGAAGAGACCCAGTACTTC. Translated: CASSQAAGCREETQYF.

This chain joins TRBV2 and TRBJ2-4, with 8 bases fitting TRBD1. Losses at the gene ends were 6 bases for V and 3 bases for J; bases not matched to a gene: 4. CDR3 length: 14 amino acids. CDR1 is SNHLY, CDR2 FYNNEI, per germline. CDR3 DNA: TGTGCCAGCAGAGAACAGGGGGGCAAAAACATTCAGTACTTC. Translation: CASREQGGKNIQYF.

V and J are TRBV30 and TRBJ1-1; 9 bases are shared with TRBD1. This CDR3 contains 15 residues. CDR1 and CDR2 from the germline V gene are GTSNPN and SVGIG (reference sequence). After removal of 3 bases from V and 4 bases from J, the junction contained 9 bases not matched to a gene. CDR3 sequence (DNA): TGTGCCTGGAGGCAACCGGGGACAGGGAGCACTGAAGCTTTCTTT. Amino acid sequence: CAWRQPGTGSTEAFF.

V usage is TRBV6-5 and J usage is TRBJ1-1, with a possible D match to TRBD1 (6 bases). Trimming took 10 bases from V and 5 from J, leaving 14 bases between them. The CDR3 consists of 12 residues. Per germline, CDR1 MNHEY and CDR2 SVGAGI. In DNA, the CDR3 is TGTGCCATTACAGGGTTTAGGACTGAAGCTTTCTTT. Residues: CAITGFRTEAFF.

The chain uses TRBV13 and TRBJ2-3; TRBD2 matches at 10 bases. The CDR3 loop spans 16 amino acids. V dropped 5 bases and J dropped 2; count of bases not matched to a gene: 7. Germline V CDR1 and CDR2: PRHDT, FYEKMQ (reference sequence). The CDR3 reads CASSPSSGGYTDTQYF. For the CDR3, the DNA is TGTGCCAGCAGCCCGAGTAGCGGGGGGTACACAGATACGCAGTATTTT.

The table lists this clone with a count of one. The chain carries TRBV3-1 (or the pseudogene TRBV3-2) and TRBJ2-7; D possibly corresponds to TRBD1 (6 bases). V was trimmed by 0 bases and J by 7 bases, leaving 13 bases between them. Germline values: CDR1 LGHDT, CDR2 YNNKEL (reference sequence). The CDR3 extends over 14 amino acids. Here the CDR3 reads CASSQEQGLGEQYF. The CDR3 DNA sequence: TGTGCCAGCAGCCAAGAGCAGGGGCTTGGGGAGCAGTACTTC.

The chain links TRBV5-8 to TRBJ2-1, with TRBD1 matching 9 bases. Germline-derived CDR1 and CDR2 are SGHTS and YDEGEE. V shed 4 bases, J shed 0 bases, and the junction held 8 bases outside the gene matches. This CDR3 has 17 amino acids. CDR3: CASSLGTGRASYNEQFF. The CDR3 coding sequence is TGTGCCAGCAGCCTGGGGACAGGGAGGGCCTCCTACAATGAGCAGTTCTTC.

The V call is TRBV6-2 or TRBV6-3, the J call TRBJ2-7, with 8 bases aligning to TRBD2. Looked up from germline, CDR1 is MNHEY and CDR2 is SVGEGT. Trimming removed 5 bases from V and 2 bases from J; junction bases left unmatched: 2. The length of the CDR3 is 13 residues. CDR3 loop: CASSREGAYEQYF. The CDR3 nucleotides read TGTGCCAGCAGTCGGGAGGGGGCCTACGAGCAGTACTTC.

The chain couples TRBV2 to TRBJ2-1; a weak D match, TRBD2 (5 bases). Trimming took off 6 bases at V and 8 bases at J, with 20 bases between the two ends. This CDR3 comprises 15 residues. In germline, CDR1 is SNHLY, CDR2 FYNNEI. The CDR3 region has the DNA TGTGCCAGCAGAAGGCCGGGATCGGGTATTGATGAGCAGTTCTTC. It translates to CASRRPGSGIDEQFF. Supplemented by reference TRBV2 and TRBJ2-1, the full variable domain reads EPEVTQTPSHQVTQMGQEVILRCVPISNHLYFYWYRQILGQKVEFLVSFYNNEISEKSEIFDDQFSVERPDGSNFTLKIRSTKLEDSAMYFCASRRPGSGIDEQFFGPGTRLTVL.

This chain uses TRBV9 with TRBJ2-1; 9 bases match TRBD2. V lost 4 bases, J lost 0 bases, and 2 bases stayed unmatched. The CDR3 is 15 residues long. Per germline, CDR1 SGDLS and CDR2 YYNGEE. The CDR3 spells CASSLAGVSYNEQFF. The CDR3 DNA is TGTGCCAGCAGCTTAGCGGGGGTCTCCTACAATGAGCAGTTCTTC.

This clone was counted a single time. The chain uses TRBV19 and TRBJ2-5, with TRBD2 as a possible D gene (5 bases). V gave up 3 bases and J gave up 9 bases, with 17 bases separating them. Per germline, CDR1 LNHDA and CDR2 SQIVND (reference sequence). The CDR3 sequence is 14 residues long. The CDR3 region has the DNA TGTGCCAGTAGTATTAGGGCAGACCACGGGGCCCAGTACTTC. This translates into CASSIRADHGAQYF. Together with reference TRBV19 and TRBJ2-5, the CDR3 gives the full variable domain: DGGITQSPKYLFRKEGQNVTLSCEQNLNHDAMYWYRQDPGQGLRLIYYSQIVNDFQKGDIAEGYSVSREKKESFPLTVTSAQKNPTAFYLCASSIRADHGAQYFGPGTRLLVL.

This sequence joins TRBV10-2 and TRBJ1-5; TRBD1 might be the D (6 bases). V was trimmed by 4 bases and J by 1 base, leaving 14 bases between them. This CDR3 has 16 amino acids. Per the germline V gene, CDR1 is WSHSY and CDR2 is SAAADI. CDR3 residues: CASSVGQGSSNQPQHF. The CDR3 DNA reads TGCGCCAGCAGTGTGGGGCAGGGGTCGAGCAATCAGCCCCAGCATTTT.

The chain couples TRBV11-2 to TRBJ2-1, with TRBD2 identical over 8 bases. Germline V lookup: CDR1 SGHAT, CDR2 FQNNGV. CDR3 size: 15 residues. V lost 2 bases, J lost 10 bases, and 10 bases stayed unmatched. The chain's CDR3 is CASSLPTGGAGEQFF. CDR3 DNA sequence: TGTGCCAGCAGCTTACCAACCGGGGGGGCCGGCGAGCAGTTCTTC. Full variable domain (missing parts from reference TRBV11-2 and TRBJ2-1): EAGVAQSPRYKIIEKRQSVAFWCNPISGHATLYWYQQILGQGPKLLIQFQNNGVVDDSQLPKDRFSAERLKGVDSTLKIQPAKLEDSAVYLCASSLPTGGAGEQFFGPGTRLTVL.

The genes are TRBV7-3 and TRBJ1-2; D might be TRBD1 (5 bases). Germline V gene sequence: CDR1 SGHTA, CDR2 FQGTGA. V was clipped by 2 bases and J by 5 bases, with 18 bases between them. The CDR3 consists of 16 residues. Here the CDR3 DNA reads TGTGCCAGCAGCTTACGCGGCAGGGAGGTTGAGTATGGCTACACCTTC. Translating gives CASSLRGREVEYGYTF.

The rearrangement joins TRBV15 to TRBJ2-1, with TRBD2 matching over 7 bases. The CDR3 covers 18 residues. The V segment lost 1 base and the J segment 8 bases; nucleotides outside the gene matches: 17. CDR1 and CDR2 (germline): LNHNV, YYDKDF (reference sequence). The CDR3 region is CATSRVNTLRDYNDEQFF. The CDR3 DNA is TGTGCCACCAGCAGAGTCAATACGCTCCGGGACTACAACGATGAGCAGTTCTTC.

The chain recombines TRBV19 with TRBJ1-6; D might be TRBD1 (5 bases). The CDR3 contains 17 residues. Trimming shortened V by 6 bases and J by 13 bases, and 28 bases separated the two germline ends. Looked up from germline, CDR1 is LNHDA and CDR2 is SQIVND (reference sequence). Here the CDR3 DNA reads TGTGCCAGTAGGGGGGACGCTTCGAGGGGCGGGGATTTTCCCCTCCACTTT. This encodes CASRGDASRGGDFPLHF.

The chain combines TRBV27 with TRBJ1-2; D is ambiguous. Germline loops: CDR1 MNHEY, CDR2 SMNVEV (reference sequence). V lost 2 bases and J 3 bases, leaving 22 bases between the germline ends. The CDR3 spans 18 residues. Here the CDR3 DNA reads TGTGCCAGCAGTTTACGAATACGCGGGCAAAAGCGGGACTATGGCTACACCTTC. This codes for CASSLRIRGQKRDYGYTF.

The J gene is TRBJ1-5, the V gene TRBV19, with 9 bases fitting TRBD1. This CDR3 has 15 amino acids. The germline CDR1 and CDR2 sequences are LNHDA and SQIVND (reference sequence). V lost 5 bases to trimming and J lost 6 bases; unmatched junction nucleotides: 8. CDR3 in DNA: TGTGCCAGTAGTTCAAGGGACAGGGAACGTCAGCCCCAGCATTTT. Translation: CASSSRDRERQPQHF.

The gene calls are TRBV4-1 and TRBJ2-2, with 9 nucleotides matching TRBD2. The germline gives CDR1 MGHRA, CDR2 YSYEKL. Unmatched junction bases numbered 10, after V lost 4 bases and J lost 7 bases. The CDR3 loop spans 16 amino acids. CDR3 nucleotides: TGCGCCAGCAGCCCTAATGCGGGGGGGCCGGTCGGGGAGCTGTTTTTT. Its translation: CASSPNAGGPVGELFF.

The chain combines TRBV3-1 (or the pseudogene TRBV3-2) with TRBJ1-6; D is undetermined. The V and J ends lost 4 bases and 6 bases respectively, with 13 bases between them. Germline lookup yields CDR1 LGHDT and CDR2 YNNKEL (reference sequence). The length of the CDR3 is 15 residues. CDR3 protein: CASSLGREVNSPLHF. DNA for the CDR3: TGTGCCAGCAGCCTCGGACGGGAAGTTAATTCACCCCTCCACTTT.

The gene calls are TRBV15 and TRBJ1-1; D perhaps matches TRBD1 (6 bases). The germline V gene encodes CDR1 LNHNV and CDR2 YYDKDF (reference sequence). CDR3 length equals 17 residues. Trimming pared 0 bases from V and 2 bases from J, leaving 16 bases between. The CDR3 DNA is TGTGCCACCAGCAGAGATAAGGGCGTGGGGGCAAACACTGAAGCTTTCTTT. It codes for CATSRDKGVGANTEAFF.

The chain links TRBV7-9 to TRBJ1-2; D is unclear. Trimming pared 5 bases from V and 0 bases from J, leaving 4 bases between. CDR3 size: 12 residues. Per germline, CDR1 SEHNR and CDR2 FQNEAQ (reference sequence). The CDR3 coding sequence is TGTGCCAGCAGCCTAACTAACTATGGCTACACCTTC. This translates into CASSLTNYGYTF.

The genes are TRBV5-6 and TRBJ2-3; no clear D gene. Per germline, CDR1 SGHDT and CDR2 YYEEEE. The CDR3 is 11 amino acids. Trimming shortened V by 3 bases and J by 4 bases, and 3 bases separated the two germline ends. CDR3 in amino acids: CASSSSDTQYF. DNA for the CDR3: TGTGCCAGCAGCTCCTCAGATACGCAGTATTTT.

This clone was detected a few times. The chain recombines TRBV27 with TRBJ1-5; D is possibly TRBD1 (6 bases). Germline CDR1 is MNHEY and CDR2 is SMNVEV (reference sequence). V shed 6 bases and J shed 7 bases, with 22 bases lying between them. The CDR3 is 16 amino acids. DNA of the CDR3: TGTGCCAGCAGCTCCCTCCACAGGGAAGGTCGCCAGCCCCAGCATTTT. Translation gives CASSSLHREGRQPQHF.

This chain connects TRBV1 to TRBJ2-5; the table's TRBD2 call for D was not verified on the DNA. TRBV1 is a pseudogene locus. The CDR3 has 15 amino acids. CDR3: CTSSATVVFQETQYF. CDR3 DNA sequence: TGCACCAGCAGCGCCACCGTAGTCTTCCAAGAGACCCAGTACTTC.

The chain has TRBV18 and TRBJ1-1; D is possibly TRBD1 (6 bases). V lost 7 bases to trimming and J lost 0 bases, with 9 bases between them. Germline-derived CDR1 and CDR2 are KGHSH and LQKENI. The CDR3 sequence is 13 residues long. The CDR3 protein is CASLDSLNTEAFF. The CDR3 region has the DNA TGTGCCAGCTTGGACAGTTTGAACACTGAAGCTTTCTTT.

The chain links TRBV18 to TRBJ1-5, with D perhaps TRBD1 (5 bases). Per the germline V gene, CDR1 is KGHSH and CDR2 is LQKENI. Trimming took 3 bases from V and 5 from J, leaving 17 bases between them. There are 16 residues in the CDR3. The CDR3 here is CASSPNSRGVDQPQHF. CDR3 nucleotides: TGTGCCAGCTCACCTAATTCGCGGGGGGTTGATCAGCCCCAGCATTTT.